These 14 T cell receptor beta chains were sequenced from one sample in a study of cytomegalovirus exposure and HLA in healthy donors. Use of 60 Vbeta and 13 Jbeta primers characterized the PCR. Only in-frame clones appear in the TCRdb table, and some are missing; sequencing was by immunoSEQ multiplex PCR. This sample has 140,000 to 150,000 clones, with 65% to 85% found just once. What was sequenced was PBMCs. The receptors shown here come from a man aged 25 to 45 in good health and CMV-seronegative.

The CDR3 DNA reads as TGTGCCATCAGTGAGCCAGGAGGGGTTCGCCAAGAGACCCAGTACTTC. This gives the protein CAISEPGGVRQETQYF. The rearrangement links TRBV10-3 to TRBJ2-5, with D possibly TRBD2 on 6 matching bases. Germline assignment: CDR1 ENHRY and CDR2 SYGVKD. Deletions cut 2 bases from V and 1 base from J, with 14 bases between. The CDR3 covers 16 residues.

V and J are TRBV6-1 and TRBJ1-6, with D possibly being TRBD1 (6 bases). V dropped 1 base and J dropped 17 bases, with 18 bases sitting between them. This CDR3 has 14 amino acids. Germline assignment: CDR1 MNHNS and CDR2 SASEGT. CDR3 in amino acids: CASSEGQGLKGIHF. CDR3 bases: TGTGCCAGCAGTGAAGGGCAGGGGCTTAAGGGCATCCACTTT.

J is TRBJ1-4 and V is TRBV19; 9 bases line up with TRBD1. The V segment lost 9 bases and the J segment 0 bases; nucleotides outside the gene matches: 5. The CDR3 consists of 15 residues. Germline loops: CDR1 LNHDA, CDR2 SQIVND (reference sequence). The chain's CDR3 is CASRDRVATNEKLFF. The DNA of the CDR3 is TGTGCCAGCAGGGACAGGGTAGCAACTAATGAAAAACTGTTTTTT. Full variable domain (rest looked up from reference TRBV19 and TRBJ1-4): DGGITQSPKYLFRKEGQNVTLSCEQNLNHDAMYWYRQDPGQGLRLIYYSQIVNDFQKGDIAEGYSVSREKKESFPLTVTSAQKNPTAFYLCASRDRVATNEKLFFGSGTQLSVL.

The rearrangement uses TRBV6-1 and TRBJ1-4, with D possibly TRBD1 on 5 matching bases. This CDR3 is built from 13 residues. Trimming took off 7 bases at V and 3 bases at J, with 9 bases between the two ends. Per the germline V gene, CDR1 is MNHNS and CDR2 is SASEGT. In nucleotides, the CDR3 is TGTGCCAGCAAGTGGGGCGCTAATGAAAAACTGTTTTTT. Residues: CASKWGANEKLFF.

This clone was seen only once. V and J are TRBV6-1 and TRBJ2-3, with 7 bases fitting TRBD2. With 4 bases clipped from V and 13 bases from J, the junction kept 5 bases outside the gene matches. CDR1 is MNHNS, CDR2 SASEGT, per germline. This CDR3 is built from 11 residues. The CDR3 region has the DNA TGTGCCAGCAGTGTGGCTCGGGGGGAGTATTTT. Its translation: CASSVARGEYF.

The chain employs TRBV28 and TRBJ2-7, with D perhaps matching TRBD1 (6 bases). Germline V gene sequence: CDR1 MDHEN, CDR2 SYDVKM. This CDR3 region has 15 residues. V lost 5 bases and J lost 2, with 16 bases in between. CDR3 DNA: TGTGCCAGCAGTCCTCAGGGGACCTACACCTACGAGCAGTACTTC. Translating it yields CASSPQGTYTYEQYF.

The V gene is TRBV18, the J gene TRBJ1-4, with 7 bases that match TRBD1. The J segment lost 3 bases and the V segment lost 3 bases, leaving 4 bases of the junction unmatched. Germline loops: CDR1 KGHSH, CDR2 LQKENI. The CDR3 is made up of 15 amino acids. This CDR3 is CASSPAGQSNEKLFF. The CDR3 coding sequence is TGTGCCAGCTCACCGGCGGGACAGTCTAATGAAAAACTGTTTTTT.

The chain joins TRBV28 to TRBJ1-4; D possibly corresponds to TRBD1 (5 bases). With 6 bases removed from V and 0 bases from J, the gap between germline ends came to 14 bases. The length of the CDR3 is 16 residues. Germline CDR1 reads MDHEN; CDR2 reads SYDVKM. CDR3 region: CASSLRGVATNEKLFF. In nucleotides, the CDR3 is TGTGCCAGCAGCCTTAGGGGCGTTGCAACTAATGAAAAACTGTTTTTT. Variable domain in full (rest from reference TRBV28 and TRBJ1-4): DVKVTQSSRYLVKRTGEKVFLECVQDMDHENMFWYRQDPGLGLRLIYFSYDVKMKEKGDIPEGYSVSREKKERFSLILESASTNQTSMYLCASSLRGVATNEKLFFGSGTQLSVL.

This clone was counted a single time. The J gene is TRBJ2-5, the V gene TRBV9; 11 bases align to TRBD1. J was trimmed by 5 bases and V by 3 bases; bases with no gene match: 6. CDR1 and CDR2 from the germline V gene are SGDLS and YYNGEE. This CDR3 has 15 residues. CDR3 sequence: CASSGTGGIGETQYF. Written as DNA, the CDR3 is TGTGCCAGCAGCGGGACAGGGGGCATAGGGGAGACCCAGTACTTC.

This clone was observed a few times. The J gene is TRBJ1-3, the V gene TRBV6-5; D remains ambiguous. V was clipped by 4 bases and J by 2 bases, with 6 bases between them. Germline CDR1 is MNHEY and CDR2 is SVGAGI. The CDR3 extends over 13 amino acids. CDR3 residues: CASSFEAGNTIYF. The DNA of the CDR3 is TGTGCCAGCAGTTTCGAGGCTGGAAACACCATATATTTT.

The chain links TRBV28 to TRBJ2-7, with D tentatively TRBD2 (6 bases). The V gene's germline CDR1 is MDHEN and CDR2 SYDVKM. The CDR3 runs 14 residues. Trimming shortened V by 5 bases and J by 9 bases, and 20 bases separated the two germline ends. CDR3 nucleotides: TGTGCCAGCAGTCCCGGGGCGGGGCCCGGTGGGCAGTACTTC. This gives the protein CASSPGAGPGGQYF.

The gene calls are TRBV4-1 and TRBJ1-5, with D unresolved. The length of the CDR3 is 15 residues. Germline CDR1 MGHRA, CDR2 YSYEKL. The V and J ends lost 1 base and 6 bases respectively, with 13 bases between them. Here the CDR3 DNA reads TGCGCCAGCAGCCAAGGCTTCGTCGAGGGTCAGCCCCAGCATTTT. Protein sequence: CASSQGFVEGQPQHF.

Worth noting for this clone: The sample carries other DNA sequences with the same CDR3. CDR3: CASSFGTVNTEAFF. CDR3 in DNA: TGTGCCAGCAGCTTTGGGACAGTGAACACTGAAGCTTTCTTT. The gene calls are TRBV7-9 and TRBJ1-1; 7 bases are shared with TRBD1. The germline gives CDR1 SEHNR, CDR2 FQNEAQ (reference sequence). The CDR3 extends over 14 amino acids. J lost 0 bases, V lost 3 bases, and 1 base had no gene match.

CDR3 sequence: CASSLDPAGGSTDTQYF. CDR3 in DNA: TGTGCCAGCAGCTTAGACCCGGCGGGGGGGAGCACAGATACGCAGTATTTT. The gene calls are TRBV7-9 and TRBJ2-3, with TRBD2 matching over 9 bases. The ends lost 1 base at V and 0 bases at J; junction bases unmatched: 5. The CDR3 has 17 residues. Germline CDR1 reads SEHNR; CDR2 reads FQNEAQ (reference sequence).